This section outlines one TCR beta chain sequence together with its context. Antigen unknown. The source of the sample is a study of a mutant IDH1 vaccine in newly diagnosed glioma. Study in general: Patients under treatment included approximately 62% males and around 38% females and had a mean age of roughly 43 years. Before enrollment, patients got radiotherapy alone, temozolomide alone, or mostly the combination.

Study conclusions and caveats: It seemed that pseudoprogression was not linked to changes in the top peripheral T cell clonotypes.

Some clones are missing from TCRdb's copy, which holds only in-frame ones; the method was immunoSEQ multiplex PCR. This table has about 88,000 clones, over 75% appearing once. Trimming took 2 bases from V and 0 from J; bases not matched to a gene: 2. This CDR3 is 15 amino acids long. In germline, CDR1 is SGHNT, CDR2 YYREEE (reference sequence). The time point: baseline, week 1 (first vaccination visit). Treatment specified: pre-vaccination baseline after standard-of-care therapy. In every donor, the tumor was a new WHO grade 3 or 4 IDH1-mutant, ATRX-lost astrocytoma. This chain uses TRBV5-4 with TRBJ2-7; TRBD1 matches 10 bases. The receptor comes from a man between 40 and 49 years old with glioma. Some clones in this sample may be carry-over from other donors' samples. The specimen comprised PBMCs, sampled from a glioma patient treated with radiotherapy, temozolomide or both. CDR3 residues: CASSFRTGGSYEQYF. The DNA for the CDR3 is TGTGCCAGCAGCTTCCGGACAGGGGGCTCCTACGAGCAGTACTTC.